These 13 T cell receptor beta chains were sequenced from one sample in a study of blood T cell repertoires in COVID-19. The assay was immunoSEQ multiplex PCR, and TCRdb's table has in-frame clones only and misses some. Here the sample spans around 140,000 clones, under 90% being singletons. The sample consisted of peripheral blood. The receptors come from a man between 65 and 79 years old who had recovered from COVID-19.

The V gene is TRBV6-5, the J gene TRBJ2-1, with 10 bases matching TRBD2. The CDR3 spans 15 residues. The germline CDR1 and CDR2 sequences are MNHEY and SVGAGI. With 6 bases clipped from V and 3 bases from J, the junction kept 5 bases outside the gene matches. The CDR3 bases are TGTGCCAGCAGCCCCGGGACTAGCGTCTACAATGAGCAGTTCTTC. This codes for CASSPGTSVYNEQFF.

The chain uses TRBV5-1 and TRBJ1-3; D perhaps matches TRBD1 (6 bases). The ends were cut back, 4 bases at V and 3 bases at J, with 17 bases in the middle. The CDR3 totals 16 residues. Germline values: CDR1 SGHRS, CDR2 YFSETQ. CDR3 sequence reads: CASSHRPGTHGNTIYF. The CDR3 DNA reads as TGCGCCAGCAGCCACAGACCCGGGACACATGGAAACACCATATATTTT.

This chain uses TRBV27 with TRBJ1-2; D unresolved. The CDR3 sequence is 14 residues long. Trimming took 5 bases from V and 2 from J, leaving 12 bases between them. Germline assignment: CDR1 MNHEY and CDR2 SMNVEV (reference sequence). The CDR3 reads CASSDSGVNYGYTF. The CDR3, as DNA: TGTGCCAGCAGTGACTCCGGGGTGAACTATGGCTACACCTTC.

V is TRBV25-1 and J is TRBJ2-5, with 10 bases lining up with TRBD2. The CDR3 is 16 residues long. The junction had 7 bases not matched to a gene; V was cut back by 1 base and J by 5 bases. CDR1 and CDR2 (germline): MGHDK, SYGVNS. This CDR3 is CASSELYTSGKETQYF. CDR3 coding DNA: TGTGCCAGCAGTGAATTATATACTAGCGGGAAGGAGACCCAGTACTTC.

CDR3 region: CARKTRTASTNASETQYF. DNA for the CDR3: TGTGCCAGAAAAACTAGGACAGCGAGTACAAATGCGTCGGAGACCCAGTACTTC. The V gene is TRBV19, the J gene TRBJ2-5; weak D call: TRBD1 (6 bases). V was trimmed by 9 bases and J by 5 bases, leaving 31 bases between them. CDR3 length: 18 residues. Germline V gene lookup returns CDR1 LNHDA and CDR2 SQIVND (reference sequence).

The chain employs TRBV27 and TRBJ1-1; D perhaps matches TRBD1 (6 bases). The length of the CDR3 is 15 residues. The V gene lost 3 bases and the J gene lost 5 bases, with 16 bases spanning the gap. Germline V gene sequence: CDR1 MNHEY, CDR2 SMNVEV (reference sequence). This CDR3 reads CASSFFAGAGTEAFF. The CDR3 DNA sequence: TGTGCCAGCAGTTTTTTTGCGGGGGCCGGGACTGAAGCTTTCTTT.

The chain has TRBV7-9 and TRBJ1-2; D unclear. The CDR3 covers 13 residues. Germline V gene sequence: CDR1 SEHNR, CDR2 FQNEAQ (reference sequence). V dropped 1 base and J dropped 3 bases, with 6 bases sitting between them. CDR3 sequence: CASSLELDYGYTF. CDR3 DNA: TGTGCCAGCAGCTTAGAACTTGACTATGGCTACACCTTC. Variable domain in full (rest from reference TRBV7-9 and TRBJ1-2): DTGVSQNPRHKITKRGQNVTFRCDPISEHNRLYWYRQTLGQGPEFLTYFQNEAQLEKSRLLSDRFSAERPKGSFSTLEIQRTEQGDSAMYLCASSLELDYGYTFGSGTRLTVV.

The chain employs TRBV4-3 and TRBJ2-2; 8 bases agree with TRBD1. Germline CDR1 and CDR2: LGHNA and YSLEER. V lost 3 bases to trimming and J lost 4 bases; unmatched junction nucleotides: 7. This CDR3 has 16 residues. CDR3 protein: CASSQGSGGATGELFF. In DNA form, the CDR3 reads TGCGCCAGCAGCCAGGGATCAGGGGGCGCCACCGGGGAGCTGTTTTTT.

The chain combines TRBV3-1 (or the pseudogene TRBV3-2) with TRBJ1-4; 7 bases align to TRBD1. CDR3 length equals 14 residues. Germline CDR1 LGHDT, CDR2 YNNKEL (reference sequence). CDR3 amino acids: CATGAPGEGEKLFF. The CDR3 nucleotides are TGTGCAACAGGGGCCCCAGGCGAGGGTGAAAAACTGTTTTTT.

The genes are TRBV2 and TRBJ1-1, with no clear D. Germline V lookup: CDR1 SNHLY, CDR2 FYNNEI. V was pared by 7 bases and J by 0 bases, with 9 bases between. There are 13 residues in the CDR3. The CDR3, as DNA: TGTGCCAGCAATCAGATCATGAACACTGAAGCTTTCTTT. Protein sequence: CASNQIMNTEAFF.

At least ten counts were recorded for this clone. This chain links TRBV4-1 with TRBJ2-2; D is possibly TRBD2 (6 bases). CDR1 and CDR2 (germline): MGHRA, YSYEKL. This CDR3 contains 15 residues. V was cut by 1 base and J by 2 bases, with 8 bases left in between. CDR3 in DNA: TGCGCCAGCAGCCAAGGACTAGTAAACACCGGGGAGCTGTTTTTT. Encoded protein: CASSQGLVNTGELFF.

With regard to this clone: The identical CDR3 is also encoded by other nucleotide sequences in the sample. The V call is TRBV27, the J call TRBJ2-7, with 15 nucleotides matching TRBD2. From germline, CDR1 is MNHEY and CDR2 SMNVEV (reference sequence). The ends lost 5 bases at V and 4 bases at J; junction bases unmatched: 3. CDR3 length: 15 amino acids. In DNA, the CDR3 is TGTGCCAGCAGTCTAGGGACTAGCGGGAGGTACGAGCAGTACTTC. It encodes CASSLGTSGRYEQYF.

The chain couples TRBV10-1 to TRBJ2-3; D remains unclear. In germline, CDR1 is WNHNN, CDR2 SYGVQD (reference sequence). This CDR3 spans 14 amino acids. Trimming stripped 2 bases from V and 0 bases from J, with 6 bases between. CDR3 amino acids: CASSEPSSTDTQYF. The CDR3 bases are TGCGCCAGCAGTGAGCCCAGTAGCACAGATACGCAGTATTTT.